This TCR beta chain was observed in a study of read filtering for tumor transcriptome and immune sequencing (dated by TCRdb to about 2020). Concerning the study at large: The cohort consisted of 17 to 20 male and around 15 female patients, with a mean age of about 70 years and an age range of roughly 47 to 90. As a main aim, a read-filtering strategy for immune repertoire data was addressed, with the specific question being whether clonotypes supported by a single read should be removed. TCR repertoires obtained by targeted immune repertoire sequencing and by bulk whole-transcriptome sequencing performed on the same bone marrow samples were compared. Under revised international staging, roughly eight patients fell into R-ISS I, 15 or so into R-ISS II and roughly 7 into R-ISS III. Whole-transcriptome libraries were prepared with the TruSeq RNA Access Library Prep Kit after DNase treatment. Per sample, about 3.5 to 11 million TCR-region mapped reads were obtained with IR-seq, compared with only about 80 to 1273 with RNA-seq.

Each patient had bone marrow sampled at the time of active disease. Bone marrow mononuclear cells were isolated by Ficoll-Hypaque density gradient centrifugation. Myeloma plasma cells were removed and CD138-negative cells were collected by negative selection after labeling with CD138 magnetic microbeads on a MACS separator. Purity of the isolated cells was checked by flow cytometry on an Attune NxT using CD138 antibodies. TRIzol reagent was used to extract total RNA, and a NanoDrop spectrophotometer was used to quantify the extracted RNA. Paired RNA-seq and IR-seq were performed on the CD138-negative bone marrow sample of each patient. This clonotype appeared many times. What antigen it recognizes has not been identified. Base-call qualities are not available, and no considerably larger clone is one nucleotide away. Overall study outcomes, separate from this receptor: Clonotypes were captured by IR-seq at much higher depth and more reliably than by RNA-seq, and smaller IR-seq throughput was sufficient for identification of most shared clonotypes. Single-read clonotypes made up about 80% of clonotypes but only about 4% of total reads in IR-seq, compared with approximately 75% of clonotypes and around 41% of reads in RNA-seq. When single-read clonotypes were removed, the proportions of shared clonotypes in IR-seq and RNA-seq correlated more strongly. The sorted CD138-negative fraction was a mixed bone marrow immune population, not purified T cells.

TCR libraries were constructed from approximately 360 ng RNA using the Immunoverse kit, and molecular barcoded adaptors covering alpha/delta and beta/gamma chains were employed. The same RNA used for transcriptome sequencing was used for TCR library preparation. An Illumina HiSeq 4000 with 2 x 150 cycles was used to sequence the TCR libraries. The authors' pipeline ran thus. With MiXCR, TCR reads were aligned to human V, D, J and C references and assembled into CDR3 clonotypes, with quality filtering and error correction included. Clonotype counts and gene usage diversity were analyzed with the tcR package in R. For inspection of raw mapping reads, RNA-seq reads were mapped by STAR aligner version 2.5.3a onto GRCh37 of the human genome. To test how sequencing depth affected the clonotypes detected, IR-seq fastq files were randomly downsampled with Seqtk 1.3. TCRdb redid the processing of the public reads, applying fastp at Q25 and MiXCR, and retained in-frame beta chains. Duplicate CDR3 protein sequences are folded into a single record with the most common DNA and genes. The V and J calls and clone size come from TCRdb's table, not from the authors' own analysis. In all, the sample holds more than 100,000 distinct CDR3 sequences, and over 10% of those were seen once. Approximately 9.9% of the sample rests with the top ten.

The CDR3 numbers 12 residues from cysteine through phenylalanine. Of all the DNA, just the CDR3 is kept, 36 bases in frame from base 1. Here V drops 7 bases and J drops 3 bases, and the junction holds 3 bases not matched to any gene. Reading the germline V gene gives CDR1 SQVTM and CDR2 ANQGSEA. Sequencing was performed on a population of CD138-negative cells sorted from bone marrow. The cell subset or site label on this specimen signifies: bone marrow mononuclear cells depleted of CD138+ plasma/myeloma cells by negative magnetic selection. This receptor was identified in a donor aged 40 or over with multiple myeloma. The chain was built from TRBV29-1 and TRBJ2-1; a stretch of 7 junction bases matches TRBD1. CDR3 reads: CSAGQDYNEQFF. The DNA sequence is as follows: TGCAGCGCTGGACAGGACTACAATGAGCAGTTCTTC.